This paragraph reports one TCR beta chain. V was shortened by 3 bases and J by 2 bases, with 11 bases between the two germline ends. CDR1 KGHSH and CDR2 LQKENI come from the germline V gene. The CDR3 has 15 residues. The data belong to a study of blood T cell repertoires in COVID-19. About the study: COVID-19 samples, acute and convalescent, were from the United States, Italy and Spain.

As originally analysed: Estimated nucleated cell counts came from reference gene primer amplification. Using immunoSEQ multiplex PCR, the repertoire was profiled, and TCRdb retains in-frame clones only, with some absent. Clonal size and the V and J genes are those of that table, whereas D and trimming came from the DNA. The data contain more than 150,000 clones, more than 90% of them singletons. V usage is TRBV18 and J usage is TRBJ1-3; D is unresolved. The sample consisted of peripheral blood. This clonotype was sampled from a man over 45 with acute or convalescent COVID-19. The CDR3 DNA is TGTGCCAGCTCACCGGTTACAGTTACTGGAAACACCATATATTTT. Translating gives CASSPVTVTGNTIYF. The whole variable domain, remainder taken from reference TRBV18 and TRBJ1-3, is NAGVMQNPRHLVRRRGQEARLRCSPMKGHSHVYWYRQLPEEGLKFMVYLQKENIIDESGMPKERFSAEFPKEGPSILRIQQVVRGDSAAYFCASSPVTVTGNTIYFGEGSWLTVV.